The source of this T cell receptor (beta chain) is a study of T-cell reconstitution after alpha-beta-depleted transplantation in children. CDR1 is SGHAT and CDR2 is FQNNGV in the germline V gene. V gave up 4 bases and J gave up 7 bases, with 19 bases separating them. CDR3 length: 15 residues. Unique molecular identifiers were incorporated into the prepared TCRbeta library. A single record per CDR3 protein comes from TCRdb applying MiXCR to the PCR reads. In the table there are around 800,000 distinct CDR3 sequences, about 15% of which are singletons. The chain employs TRBV11-2 and TRBJ2-5, with D maybe TRBD1 (5 bases). Sequences were derived from PBMCs, mostly from graft donor cells, sampled 360 days after TCRalphabeta/CD19-depleted stem cell transplant. The TCR sequence derives from a male patient aged 10 to 17 who had a stem cell transplant for acute lymphoblastic leukemia, so the T cells may come from the graft donor. The CDR3 sequence: CASSSFRRRDGTQYF. Written as DNA, the CDR3 is TGTGCCAGCAGCTCCTTCCGTCGCAGGGATGGGACCCAGTACTTC.